This T cell receptor beta chain originates from a study of breast tumors, draining lymph nodes, adjacent tissues. The CDR3 is 14 residues long. V shed 3 bases and J shed 4 bases, with 10 bases lying between them. Germline CDR1 and CDR2: DFQATT and SNEGSKA (reference sequence). The lymph nodes were axillary draining lymph nodes from breast cancer patients. TCRdb called the multiplex PCR reads again in MiXCR, with one record for every CDR3 protein. The sample shows some 170,000 distinct CDR3 sequences, 30% to 35% of them seen only once. With regard to this clonotype: Its matching antigen is unknown.

General study findings and limits: Tumors had less TCR diversity than lymph nodes, more than nontumor tissue.

The receptor's source is a female donor with breast cancer. Some clones in this sample may be carry-over from other donors' samples. This chain links TRBV20-1 with TRBJ2-6; D not resolved. Source material: axillary lymph node tissue. Here the CDR3 DNA reads TGCAGTGCTAGTGAGGCCAGAGGGGCCAACGTCCTGACTTTC. This codes for CSASEARGANVLTF.